These T cell receptor beta chains were read from a single sample in a study of cytomegalovirus exposure and HLA in healthy donors. TCRdb's copy holds only in-frame clones and misses some; the assay was immunoSEQ multiplex PCR. Seen in this sample are roughly 80,000 clones; the ten most common clones hold approximately 0.58%. Input material: PBMCs. The receptors derive from a man aged 45 to 65 in good health and CMV-seronegative. Both conserved end residues are part of each CDR3. A D gene is named only where the DNA matches it firmly.

cdr3_aa: CASSFGTGGRDTQYF
cdr3_nt: TGTGCCAGCAGTTTTGGGACAGGGGGGAGGGATACGCAGTATTTT
d_call: TRBD1
j_call: TRBJ2-3
v_call: TRBV28

cdr3_aa: CASSLDYRSYEQYF
cdr3_nt: TGTGCCAGCAGCTTAGATTACCGCTCCTACGAGCAGTACTTC
d_call: NA
j_call: TRBJ2-7
v_call: TRBV7-2

cdr3_aa: CASSPSQGSGNTIYF
cdr3_nt: TGTGCCAGCTCACCTTCGCAGGGCTCTGGAAACACCATATATTTT
d_call: NA
j_call: TRBJ1-3
v_call: TRBV18

cdr3_aa: CAASRGNHNEQYF
cdr3_nt: TGTGCCGCCTCACGGGGTAATCACAACGAGCAGTACTTC
d_call: NA
j_call: TRBJ2-7
v_call: TRBV27

cdr3_aa: CASSFQSYKRGFQETQYF
cdr3_nt: TGTGCCAGCAGCTTCCAGTCCTATAAGCGGGGGTTCCAAGAGACCCAGTACTTC
d_call: TRBD2
j_call: TRBJ2-5
v_call: TRBV11-1

cdr3_aa: CASSSGQGNYNEQFF
cdr3_nt: TGTGCCAGCAGTTCCGGACAGGGTAACTACAATGAGCAGTTCTTC
d_call: TRBD1
j_call: TRBJ2-1
v_call: TRBV28

cdr3_aa: CATSSGDSLTGELFF
cdr3_nt: TGTGCCACCAGCAGTGGGGACTCCCTCACCGGGGAGCTGTTTTTT
d_call: NA
j_call: TRBJ2-2
v_call: TRBV15

cdr3_aa: CASIDERSEAFF
cdr3_nt: TGTGCCAGTATTGATGAGAGGAGTGAAGCTTTCTTT
d_call: NA
j_call: TRBJ1-1
v_call: TRBV19

cdr3_aa: CASSLSWTVERDPLHF
cdr3_nt: TGTGCCAGCAGTTTATCGTGGACAGTCGAGAGGGACCCCCTCCACTTT
d_call: NA
j_call: TRBJ1-6
v_call: TRBV27

cdr3_aa: CSAKTTGAQTDTQYF
cdr3_nt: TGCAGCGCTAAAACGACAGGGGCGCAAACGGATACGCAGTATTTT
d_call: TRBD1
j_call: TRBJ2-3
v_call: TRBV29-1